This T cell receptor beta chain was obtained from a study of T cell responses to AZD1222 COVID-19 vaccine. General study results and limits: Spike-wide vaccine-associated CD4 TCRs dominated at 160-218 and 743-854.

A word on this clone: Its antigen is still unknown.

Only in-frame clones appear in the TCRdb table, and some are missing; sequencing was by immunoSEQ multiplex PCR. The sample yields around 95,000 clones, about 88% seen once. The sequences come from peripheral blood, collected on day 0 of AZD1222 vaccination. The clonotype was recovered from an adult in good health.

CDR3 sequence (DNA): TGTGCCAGCTCACCATCAGGGGGAAAGAACACTGAAGCTTTCTTT. Residues: CASSPSGGKNTEAFF. V gene TRBV18 combines with J gene TRBJ1-1, with 7 bases fitting TRBD1. CDR3 size: 15 residues. Germline CDR1 KGHSH, CDR2 LQKENI. V was clipped by 2 bases and J by 1 base; unmatched bases: 4. The full variable domain, its missing parts supplied by reference TRBV18 and TRBJ1-1, is NAGVMQNPRHLVRRRGQEARLRCSPMKGHSHVYWYRQLPEEGLKFMVYLQKENIIDESGMPKERFSAEFPKEGPSILRIQQVVRGDSAAYFCASSPSGGKNTEAFFGQGTRLTVV.